Sequencing of this T cell receptor (beta chain) was carried out in a study of molecular identifiers for immune sequencing clone quantification. CDR1 and CDR2 (germline): LGHNA, YSLEER. V was pared by 4 bases and J by 4 bases, with 16 bases of the junction left unmatched. The CDR3 totals 18 residues. TCRdb recomputed calls from the PCR reads with MiXCR, one row per CDR3 protein. This table has around 470,000 distinct CDR3 sequences, roughly 25% appearing once. The V and J genes are TRBV4-3 and TRBJ2-3, with 8 bases matching TRBD1. The clonotype originates from a human donor in good health. Some libraries in this study had Jurkat cell RNA spiked in. Sequencing was carried out using naive CD8+ T cells from blood, with Jurkat cell RNA spiked in. Subset noted: FACS-sorted CD8+CD4-CCR7+CD45RA+ naive T cells. In DNA, the CDR3 is TGCGCCAGCAGCCCTGGACAGGGAAAGTCGGTTCTGGCAGATACGCAGTATTTT. Protein product: CASSPGQGKSVLADTQYF.